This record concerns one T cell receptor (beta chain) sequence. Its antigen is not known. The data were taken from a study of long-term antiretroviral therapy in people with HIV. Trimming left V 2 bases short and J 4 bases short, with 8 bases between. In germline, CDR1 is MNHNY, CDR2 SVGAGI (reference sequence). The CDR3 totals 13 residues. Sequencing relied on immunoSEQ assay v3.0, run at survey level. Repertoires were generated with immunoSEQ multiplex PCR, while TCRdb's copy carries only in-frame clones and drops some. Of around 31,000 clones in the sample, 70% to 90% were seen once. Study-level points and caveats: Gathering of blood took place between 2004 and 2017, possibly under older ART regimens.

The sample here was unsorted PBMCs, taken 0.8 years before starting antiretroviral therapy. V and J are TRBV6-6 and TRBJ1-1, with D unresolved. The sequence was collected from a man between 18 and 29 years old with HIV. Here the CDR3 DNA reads TGTGCCAGCAGTTACAGCCTGCCCACTGAAGCTTTCTTT. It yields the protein CASSYSLPTEAFF.